This T cell receptor beta chain was captured in a study of T cells in narcolepsy. Overall study results and limits: HCRT-specific and TRIB2-specific autoreactive clonotypes appeared among same-patient CSF and blood CD4+ clonotypes. Healthy controls reportedly lacked the autoreactive clonotypes serially found in patients' blood.

The repertoire was sequenced with immunoSEQ multiplex PCR; TCRdb's copy has only in-frame clones and lacks some. The profile shows about 30,000 clones, roughly four fifths of them singletons. As concerns this clone: Its antigen is undetermined.

The CDR3 is 13 amino acids. Trimming shortened V by 3 bases and J by 4 bases, and 10 bases separated the two germline ends. CDR1 is MNHNS, CDR2 SASEGT, per germline. The chain links TRBV6-1 to TRBJ2-7, with no clear D. The clonotype was recovered from a human donor with narcolepsy. Material: CD45RA- memory CD4+ T cells from PBMCs. CDR3 loop: CASSDGTAYEQYF. Written as DNA, the CDR3 is TGTGCCAGCAGTGACGGAACAGCATACGAGCAGTACTTC.